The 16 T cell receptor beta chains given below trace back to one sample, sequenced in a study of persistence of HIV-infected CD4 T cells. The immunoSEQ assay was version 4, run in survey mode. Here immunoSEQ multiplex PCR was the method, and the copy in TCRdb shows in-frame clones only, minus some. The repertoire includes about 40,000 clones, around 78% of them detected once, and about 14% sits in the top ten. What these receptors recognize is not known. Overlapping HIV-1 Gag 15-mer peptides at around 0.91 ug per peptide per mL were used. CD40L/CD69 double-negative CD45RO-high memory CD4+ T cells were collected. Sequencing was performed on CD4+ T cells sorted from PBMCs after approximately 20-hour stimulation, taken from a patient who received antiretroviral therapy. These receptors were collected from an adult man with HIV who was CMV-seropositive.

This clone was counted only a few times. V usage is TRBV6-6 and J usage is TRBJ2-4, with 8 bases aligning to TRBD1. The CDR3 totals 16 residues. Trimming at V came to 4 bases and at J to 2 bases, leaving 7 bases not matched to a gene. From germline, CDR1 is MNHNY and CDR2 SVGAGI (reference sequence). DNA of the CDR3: TGTGCCAGCAGTTTGACAGGGGACGTTACCAAAAACATTCAGTACTTC. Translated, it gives CASSLTGDVTKNIQYF.

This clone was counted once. CDR3 residues: CASSIDSHREQFF. As DNA, the CDR3 is TGTGCCAGTAGTATAGATTCCCACAGGGAGCAGTTCTTC. The chain has TRBV19 and TRBJ2-1; possibly TRBD1 for D (5 bases). The germline V and J ends were trimmed by 0 bases and 10 bases, with 10 bases remaining between them. Germline V CDR1 and CDR2: LNHDA, SQIVND (reference sequence). The CDR3 loop spans 13 amino acids.

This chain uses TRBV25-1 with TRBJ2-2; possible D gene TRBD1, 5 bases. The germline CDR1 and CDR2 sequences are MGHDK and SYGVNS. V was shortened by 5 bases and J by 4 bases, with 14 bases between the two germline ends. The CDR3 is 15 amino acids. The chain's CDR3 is CASSSRTGATGELFF. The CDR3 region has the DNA TGTGCCAGCAGTTCCAGAACAGGCGCCACCGGGGAGCTGTTTTTT. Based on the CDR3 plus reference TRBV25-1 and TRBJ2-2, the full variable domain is EADIYQTPRYLVIGTGKKITLECSQTMGHDKMYWYQQDPGMELHLIHYSYGVNSTEKGDLSSESTVSRIRTEHFPLTLESARPSHTSQYLCASSSRTGATGELFFGEGSRLTVL.

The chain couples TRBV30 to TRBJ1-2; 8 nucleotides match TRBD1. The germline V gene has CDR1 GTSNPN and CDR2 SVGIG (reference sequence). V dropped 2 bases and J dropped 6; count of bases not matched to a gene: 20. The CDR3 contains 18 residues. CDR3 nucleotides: TGTGCCTGGAGTTTTCTCGCCCGGACAGGGAGAGGATATAATGGCTACACCTTC. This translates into CAWSFLARTGRGYNGYTF.

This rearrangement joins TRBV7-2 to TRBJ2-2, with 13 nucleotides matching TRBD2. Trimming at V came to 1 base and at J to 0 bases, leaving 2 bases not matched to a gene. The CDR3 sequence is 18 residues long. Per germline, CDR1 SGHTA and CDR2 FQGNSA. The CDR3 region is CASSLGLAGGTNTGELFF. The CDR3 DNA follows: TGTGCCAGCAGCTTAGGACTAGCGGGAGGCACGAACACCGGGGAGCTGTTTTTT.

CDR3 nucleotide sequence: TGTGCCAGCAGCTCCGGACAGGGGCCCAAAGCCCCCCTCCACTTT. Amino acid sequence: CASSSGQGPKAPLHF. This chain joins TRBV7-6 and TRBJ1-6; 9 bases are a match to TRBD1. The length of the CDR3 is 15 residues. The V gene end was trimmed by 4 bases and the J gene end by 13 bases; junction bases not matched to a gene: 11. CDR1 is SGHVS and CDR2 is FNYEAQ in the germline V gene.

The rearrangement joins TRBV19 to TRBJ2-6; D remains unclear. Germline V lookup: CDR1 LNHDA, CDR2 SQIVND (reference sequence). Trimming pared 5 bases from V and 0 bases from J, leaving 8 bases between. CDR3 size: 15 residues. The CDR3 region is CASSAHNSGANVLTF. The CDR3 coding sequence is TGTGCCAGTAGTGCTCATAACTCTGGGGCCAACGTCCTGACTTTC.

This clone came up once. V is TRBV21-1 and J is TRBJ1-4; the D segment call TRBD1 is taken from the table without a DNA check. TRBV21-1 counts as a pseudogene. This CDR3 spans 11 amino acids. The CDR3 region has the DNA TGTGCCAGCCAGGAACCTGAAAAACTGTTTTTT. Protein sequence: CASQEPEKLFF.

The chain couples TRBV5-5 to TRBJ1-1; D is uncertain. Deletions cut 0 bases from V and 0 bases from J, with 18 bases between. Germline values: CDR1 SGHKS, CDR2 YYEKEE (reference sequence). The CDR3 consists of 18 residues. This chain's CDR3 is CASSLARGPKFMNTEAFF. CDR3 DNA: TGTGCCAGCAGCTTGGCCCGAGGTCCCAAATTCATGAACACTGAAGCTTTCTTT.

The CDR3 nucleotides read TGTGCCAGCAGAAAGCACTCCTACGAGCAGTACTTC. Amino acid sequence: CASRKHSYEQYF. The chain uses TRBV27 and TRBJ2-7, with D unclear. The CDR3 sequence is 12 residues long. The germline V gene encodes CDR1 MNHEY and CDR2 SMNVEV (reference sequence). Trimming removed 6 bases from V and 0 bases from J, with 6 bases in between.

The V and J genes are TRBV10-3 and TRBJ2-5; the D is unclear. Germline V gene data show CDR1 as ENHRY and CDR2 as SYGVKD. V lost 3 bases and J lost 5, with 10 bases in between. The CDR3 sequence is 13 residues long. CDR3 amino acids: CAISDLGLETQYF. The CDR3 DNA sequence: TGTGCCATCAGTGACCTGGGTCTGGAGACCCAGTACTTC.

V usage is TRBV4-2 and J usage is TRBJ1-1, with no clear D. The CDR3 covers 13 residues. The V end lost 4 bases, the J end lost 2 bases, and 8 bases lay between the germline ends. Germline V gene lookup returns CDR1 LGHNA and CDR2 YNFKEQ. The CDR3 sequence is CASSRDTNTEAFF. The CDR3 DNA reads TGTGCCAGCAGCCGAGATACCAACACTGAAGCTTTCTTT.

CDR3 bases: TGTGCCAGTAGTATGGGTCGGGTCTACAATGAGCAGTTCTTC. Translation gives CASSMGRVYNEQFF. The V and J genes are TRBV19 and TRBJ2-1; D remains unclear. Trimming cost V 3 bases and J 3 bases, with 9 bases left between them. Germline-derived CDR1 and CDR2 are LNHDA and SQIVND (reference sequence). The CDR3 consists of 14 residues.

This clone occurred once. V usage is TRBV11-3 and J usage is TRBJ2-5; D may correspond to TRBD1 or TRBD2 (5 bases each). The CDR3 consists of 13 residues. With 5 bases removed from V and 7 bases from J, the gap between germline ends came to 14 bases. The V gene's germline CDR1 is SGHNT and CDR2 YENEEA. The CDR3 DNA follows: TGTGCCAGCAGCCCCCCAGGGAGAGGGACCCAGTACTTC. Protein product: CASSPPGRGTQYF. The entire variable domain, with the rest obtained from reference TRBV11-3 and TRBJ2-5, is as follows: EAGVVQSPRYKIIEKKQPVAFWCNPISGHNTLYWYLQNLGQGPELLIRYENEEAVDDSQLPKDRFSAERLKGVDSTLKIQPAELGDSAVYLCASSPPGRGTQYFGPGTRLLVL.

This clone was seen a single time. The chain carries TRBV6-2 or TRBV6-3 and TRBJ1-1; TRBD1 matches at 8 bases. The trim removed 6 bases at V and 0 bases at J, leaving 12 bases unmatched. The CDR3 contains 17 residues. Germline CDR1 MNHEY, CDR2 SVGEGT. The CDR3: CASRPPGQVSMNTEAFF. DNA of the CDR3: TGTGCCAGCAGGCCTCCGGGACAGGTGTCGATGAACACTGAAGCTTTCTTT.

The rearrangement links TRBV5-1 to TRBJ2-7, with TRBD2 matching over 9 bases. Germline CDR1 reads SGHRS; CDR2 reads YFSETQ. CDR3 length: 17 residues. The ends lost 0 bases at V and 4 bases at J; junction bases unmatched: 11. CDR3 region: CASSLAAGGLFGYEQYF. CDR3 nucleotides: TGCGCCAGCAGCTTGGCGGCGGGGGGGCTGTTCGGGTACGAGCAGTACTTC.